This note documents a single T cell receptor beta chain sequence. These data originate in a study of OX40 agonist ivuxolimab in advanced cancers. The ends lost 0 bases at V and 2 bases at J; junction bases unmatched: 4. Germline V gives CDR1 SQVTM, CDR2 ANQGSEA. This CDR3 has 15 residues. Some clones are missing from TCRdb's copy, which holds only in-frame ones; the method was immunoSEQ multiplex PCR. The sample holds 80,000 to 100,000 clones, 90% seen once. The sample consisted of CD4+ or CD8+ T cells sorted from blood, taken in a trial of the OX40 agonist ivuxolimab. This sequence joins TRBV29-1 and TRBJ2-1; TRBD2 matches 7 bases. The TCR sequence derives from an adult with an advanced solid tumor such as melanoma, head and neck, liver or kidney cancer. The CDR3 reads CSVEDPSGAYNEQFF. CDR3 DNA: TGCAGCGTTGAAGATCCTAGCGGAGCCTACAATGAGCAGTTCTTC.